These 21 T cell receptor beta chains were sequenced from one sample in a study of tumor-infiltrating lymphocytes in primary liver carcinoma. Researchers generated TCR beta cDNA from roughly 520 ng of total RNA, relying on a constant-region primer. ARM-PCR, slightly modified, supplied the TCR beta libraries through three nested multiplex PCR rounds. The study ran its first two PCR rounds for around 10 cycles each, using TRBV1-TRBV30 forward primers and a C-beta reverse primer. TCRdb reprocessed the multiplex PCR reads via MiXCR and lists one record per CDR3 protein. The sample records about 100,000 distinct CDR3 sequences, about 62% being singletons. From roughly 21-30 mg of unsorted bulk tissue, DNA and RNA were co-extracted together. Input material: liver tumor tissue from sampling region 2. This sample's subset: tumor region T2, inferior pole. The receptors were sampled from an older woman with primary liver carcinoma and hepatitis B virus infection.

Concerning this clonotype: The conserved phenylalanine or tryptophan normally closing the CDR3 is absent here, so this likely arose from a read error. The DNA is omitted, as the CDR3 cannot be located on it reliably, and the CDR3 follows TCRdb's listing. The V call is TRBV11-3, the J call TRBJ2-7; no check of the table's D call, TRBD2, against the DNA was made. Inclusive of both ends, the CDR3 amounts to 14 amino acids. Germline assignment: CDR1 SGHNT and CDR2 YENEEA. The CDR3 spells CASSLSGREHEQYS.

This clonotype was counted once. A much larger clone lies one base from this, so it may be a read error. The chain has TRBV29-1 and TRBJ2-5; perhaps TRBD1 as D (5 bases). The CDR3 extends over 13 amino acids. CDR1 is SQVTM, CDR2 ANQGSEA, per germline. CDR3 sequence: CSVSRAFQDTQYF. CDR3 in DNA: TGCAGCGTTAGCAGGGCTTTCCAAGATACCCAGTACTTC.

A word on this clonotype: This may come from a read error, since a much larger clone is one base off. The chain combines TRBV7-9 with TRBJ2-7, with 9 bases aligning to TRBD1. The germline V gene encodes CDR1 SEHNR and CDR2 FQNEAQ (reference sequence). This CDR3 contains 14 residues. Written as DNA, the CDR3 is TGTACCAGCAGCCCACAGGGGGCTTTCTACGAGCAGTACTTC. Translated, it gives CTSSPQGAFYEQYF.

The rearrangement joins TRBV1 to TRBJ2-6; the DNA was not used to check the table's D call, TRBD1. TRBV1 is tagged as a pseudogene. The CDR3 runs to 22 residues. The CDR3 region is CTSSPVSYPGHRSASGANVLTF. The CDR3 coding sequence is TGCACCAGCAGCCCAGTCTCTTATCCGGGACATCGGAGTGCCTCTGGGGCCAACGTCCTGACTTTC.

Worth noting for this clonotype: One base away lies a much larger clone, so this may be a sequencing read error. J is TRBJ2-2 and V is TRBV4-1; D is undetermined. The CDR3 contains 16 residues. CDR1 MGHRA and CDR2 YSYEKL come from the germline V gene. CDR3 in amino acids: CASSQDQAANAGELFF. The CDR3 nucleotides are TGCGCCAGCAGCCAAGATCAGGCGGCGAACGCCGGGGAGCTGTTTTTT.

This clonotype was seen at least ten times. The V call is TRBV6-6, the J call TRBJ1-6; D is unclear. The CDR3 is 16 residues long. The V end lost 0 bases, the J end lost 10 bases, and 16 bases lay between the germline ends. Germline lookup yields CDR1 MNHNY and CDR2 SVGAGI (reference sequence). The CDR3 nucleotides are TGTGCCAGCAGTTACTCGATGGCGGGGAATGGGTCACCCCTCCACTTT. It is translated as CASSYSMAGNGSPLHF.

The sample holds many counts of this clonotype. V gene TRBV29-1 combines with J gene TRBJ2-7; D remains ambiguous. There are 12 residues in the CDR3. Trimming left V 1 base short and J 6 bases short, with 10 bases between. The germline V gene encodes CDR1 SQVTM and CDR2 ANQGSEA. The CDR3 is CSVEGSFGEQYF. The CDR3 nucleotides read TGCAGCGTTGAAGGGTCCTTTGGCGAGCAGTACTTC.

Judged by abundance, this clonotype is medium-sized. The chain links TRBV11-2 to TRBJ2-5; 11 bases match TRBD2. The CDR3 is 15 residues long. Germline assignment: CDR1 SGHAT and CDR2 FQNNGV. J gave up 4 bases and V 5 bases, and 6 bases lay outside the gene matches. CDR3 nucleotide sequence: TGTGCCAGCAGCGTGACTAGCGGGGTTGTAGAGACCCAGTACTTC. It encodes CASSVTSGVVETQYF.

Of note for this clonotype: At one end, the junction sequence differs from germline, possibly due to a read error. The rearrangement uses TRBV6-5 and TRBJ2-1, with unresolved D. This CDR3 spans 14 amino acids. Germline V CDR1 and CDR2: MNHEY, SVGAGI. The CDR3: CGSSLTRIYNEQFF. CDR3 bases: TGTGGCAGCAGCCTCACGCGGATATACAATGAACAGTTCTTC.

This clonotype was detected once. At one of its ends the junction is not consistent with the germline gene, which may arise from a read error. The chain couples TRBV14 to TRBJ1-4; 8 bases match TRBD1. CDR3 length equals 13 residues. The germline V gene encodes CDR1 SGHDN and CDR2 FVKESK. Written as DNA, the CDR3 is TGTGCCGGCAGTCAACCTCAGGGGGCAGGACTGTTTTTT. Its translation: CAGSQPQGAGLFF.

In the case of this clonotype: It is likely a read error, because the conserved phenylalanine at the end of the CDR3 is missing. This chain joins TRBV28 and TRBJ1-1, with D maybe TRBD1 (5 bases). The germline V gene has CDR1 MDHEN and CDR2 SYDVKM. Trimming took 8 bases from V and 4 from J, leaving 20 bases between them. The CDR3 length is 15 residues. The CDR3 protein is CASGASLGQGTEAFI. CDR3 nucleotides: TGTGCCAGCGGGGCGTCGCTCGGCCAGGGCACTGAAGCTTTCATC.

On this clonotype: A much more abundant neighbour one base away suggests this may be a read error. The CDR3, as DNA: TGTGCCAGCAGTTTGTGGGGACGCAATCAGCCCCAGCAGTTT. It codes for CASSLWGRNQPQQF. The chain joins TRBV28 to TRBJ1-5; weak D call: TRBD1 (5 bases). The CDR3 spans 14 residues. In germline, CDR1 is MDHEN, CDR2 SYDVKM.

Worth noting for this clonotype: A read error may account for a junction end that differs from germline. The chain carries TRBV11-1 and TRBJ2-3, with D perhaps matching TRBD2 (6 bases). Germline lookup yields CDR1 SGHAT and CDR2 FQDESV (reference sequence). There are 14 residues in the CDR3. CDR3: CAGSLRQRTGESHF. In DNA form, the CDR3 reads TGCGCCGGCAGCTTAAGGCAACGTACGGGAGAGTCTCACTTT.

The chain joins TRBV29-1 to TRBJ1-2; D unresolved. Germline V gene sequence: CDR1 SQVTM, CDR2 ANQGSEA. This CDR3 contains 11 residues. The CDR3 sequence: CSVYYGYGYTF. In DNA, the CDR3 is TGCAGTGTTTACTATGGCTATGGCTACACCTTC.

This clonotype was detected once. The junction departs from the called germline gene at one end, perhaps through a read error. This chain joins TRBV12-3 or TRBV12-4 and TRBJ1-2; 8 bases agree with TRBD1. This CDR3 has 14 residues. The CDR3 coding sequence is TGTGCCAGGAGTTTAGAGGGACAGGACTATGGCCACACCTTC. This gives the protein CARSLEGQDYGHTF.

The chain links TRBV24-1 to TRBJ2-1; D possibly uses TRBD1 or TRBD2 (5 bases each). This CDR3 contains 15 residues. Germline assignment: CDR1 KGHDR and CDR2 SFDVKD. V lost 6 bases and J lost 9, with 20 bases in between. CDR3 DNA: TGTGCCACCAGTCCTGACGCCCTCGGGGCCGCTGAGCAGTTCTTC. Translating it yields CATSPDALGAAEQFF.

Ten or more counts support this clonotype. The gene calls are TRBV14 and TRBJ1-1; D gene ambiguous. From germline, CDR1 is SGHDN and CDR2 FVKESK. Deletions cut 4 bases from V and 1 base from J, with 10 bases between. This CDR3 comprises 14 residues. The CDR3 DNA reads TGTGCCAGCAGCCGCCTAGTCGGGAACACTGAAGCTTTCTTT. Amino acid sequence: CASSRLVGNTEAFF.

Of note for this clonotype: One end of the junction fails to match germline, which may point to a read error. The chain is built from TRBV14 and TRBJ1-2; D not certain. CDR1 SGHDN and CDR2 FVKESK come from the germline V gene. This CDR3 has 15 amino acids. DNA for the CDR3: TGTGCCAGCAGCCTTCCCGGGCCGCTGACCCATGGCAACACCTTC. Amino acid sequence: CASSLPGPLTHGNTF.

About this clonotype itself: The final CDR3 position lacks the conserved phenylalanine or tryptophan, pointing to a likely read error. V gene TRBV10-3 combines with J gene TRBJ2-5; D is unclear. Germline V gives CDR1 ENHRY, CDR2 SYGVKD. This CDR3 has 14 residues. CDR3 nucleotide sequence: TGTGCCACCAGTCACAGCCAGGCTTGGGAGACCCAGTACTTA. Its protein product is CATSHSQAWETQYL.

This clonotype was recorded many times. The V gene is TRBV5-4, the J gene TRBJ2-5, with D possibly being TRBD1 or TRBD2 (5 bases each). V was trimmed by 5 bases and J by 2 bases, leaving 16 bases between them. Germline assignment: CDR1 SGHNT and CDR2 YYREEE (reference sequence). The CDR3 spans 15 residues. CDR3 protein: CASSIPRDGQETQYF. DNA of the CDR3: TGTGCCAGCAGTATACCCCGGGACGGACAAGAGACCCAGTACTTC.

The chain employs TRBV11-2 and TRBJ2-6, with TRBD1 as a possible D gene (5 bases). The germline V and J ends were trimmed by 2 bases and 6 bases, with 17 bases remaining between them. Germline CDR1 and CDR2: SGHAT and FQNNGV. The CDR3 spans 17 residues. The CDR3 DNA sequence: TGTGCCAGCAGCTTACCCAGGGTAGTTTGTCTGGCCAACGTCCTGACTTTC. Protein product: CASSLPRVVCLANVLTF.